This entry lists 18 T cell receptor beta chains sequenced from one sample in a study of beta chain features in type 1 diabetes. The study reverse transcribed the entire isolated RNA, so it sequenced expressed TCRB transcripts. Sequenced by immunoSEQ multiplex PCR; TCRdb stores in-frame clones only, minus some. Among hundreds of thousands of clones listed, approximately 30% were seen once. Specimen: naive CD4+ T cells from blood. These receptors were taken from a man aged 18 to 30 in good health.

This clone was counted between two and nine times. The chain combines TRBV30 with TRBJ2-7, with TRBD1 matching 8 bases. The V and J ends lost 6 bases and 2 bases, in that order; junction bases with no gene match: 3. Germline CDR1 and CDR2: GTSNPN and SVGIG (reference sequence). The CDR3 covers 12 residues. CDR3 residues: CACQGATYEQYF. Written as DNA, the CDR3 is TGTGCCTGTCAGGGGGCCACCTACGAGCAGTACTTC.

V and J are TRBV2 and TRBJ2-5, with D possibly matching TRBD1 (6 bases). Germline lookup yields CDR1 SNHLY and CDR2 FYNNEI. The ends were cut back, 1 base at V and 7 bases at J, with 7 bases in the middle. The CDR3 is made up of 12 amino acids. CDR3 region: CASSEVQGTQYF. CDR3 coding DNA: TGTGCCAGCAGTGAAGTACAGGGGACCCAGTACTTC.

This chain connects TRBV5-6 to TRBJ2-3; the D gene is possibly TRBD1 (6 bases). CDR3 size: 14 residues. V was trimmed by 4 bases and J by 4 bases, leaving 13 bases between them. Germline V gives CDR1 SGHDT, CDR2 YYEEEE. The CDR3 DNA follows: TGTGCCAGCAGCATCTACAGGGTGGCAGATACGCAGTATTTT. This encodes CASSIYRVADTQYF.

The genes are TRBV6-6 and TRBJ2-2, with D unclear. CDR1 and CDR2 (germline): MNHNY, SVGAGI (reference sequence). This CDR3 spans 12 amino acids. Trimming stripped 7 bases from V and 6 bases from J, with 9 bases between. The CDR3 sequence is CASTSVAGELFF. The CDR3 nucleotides read TGTGCCAGCACCTCAGTCGCCGGGGAGCTGTTTTTT.

This chain joins TRBV29-1 and TRBJ2-7; tentatively, D is TRBD2 (6 bases). The V and J ends lost 7 bases and 0 bases respectively, with 10 bases between them. Germline CDR1 is SQVTM and CDR2 is ANQGSEA. This CDR3 region has 12 residues. The CDR3 protein is CSAVGGSYEQYF. Here the CDR3 DNA reads TGCAGCGCCGTCGGGGGCTCCTACGAGCAGTACTTC.

In its sample, this clone was seen a few times. V is TRBV30 and J is TRBJ2-7; D is perhaps TRBD2 (6 bases). This CDR3 has 14 amino acids. V was cut by 4 bases and J by 2 bases, with 15 bases left in between. CDR1 and CDR2 (germline): GTSNPN, SVGIG (reference sequence). DNA of the CDR3: TGTGCCTGGACCCGGGACTCCAGAACCTACGAGCAGTACTTC. Translation gives CAWTRDSRTYEQYF. The full variable domain, with the rest looked up from reference TRBV30 and TRBJ2-7, is SQTIHQWPATLVQPVGSPLSLECTVEGTSNPNLYWYRQAAGRGLQLLFYSVGIGQISSEVPQNLSASRPQDRQFILSSKKLLLSDSGFYLCAWTRDSRTYEQYFGPGTRLTVT.

The chain combines TRBV30 with TRBJ2-5; D gene uncertain. Germline loops: CDR1 GTSNPN, CDR2 SVGIG (reference sequence). V lost 4 bases, J lost 2 bases, and 5 bases lay in between. The length of the CDR3 is 11 residues. Here the CDR3 reads CAWTKQETQYF. CDR3 DNA: TGTGCCTGGACTAAGCAAGAGACCCAGTACTTC. The variable domain in full, completed from reference TRBV30 and TRBJ2-5, reads SQTIHQWPATLVQPVGSPLSLECTVEGTSNPNLYWYRQAAGRGLQLLFYSVGIGQISSEVPQNLSASRPQDRQFILSSKKLLLSDSGFYLCAWTKQETQYFGPGTRLLVL.

The V call is TRBV27, the J call TRBJ2-2; D unclear. The CDR3 covers 14 residues. Germline V gives CDR1 MNHEY, CDR2 SMNVEV (reference sequence). V was trimmed by 2 bases and J by 3 bases, leaving 7 bases between them. CDR3 bases: TGTGCCAGCAGTTTACGGCTGTACACCGGGGAGCTGTTTTTT. It codes for CASSLRLYTGELFF.

This clone was found a few times. The chain recombines TRBV9 with TRBJ1-1; no reliable D call. The V gene's germline CDR1 is SGDLS and CDR2 YYNGEE. The CDR3 has 13 amino acids. Trimming cost V 4 bases and J 1 base, with 8 bases left between them. The CDR3 reads CASSLAGNTEAFF. Written as DNA, the CDR3 is TGTGCCAGCAGCTTAGCGGGGAACACTGAAGCTTTCTTT. The variable domain in full, completed from reference TRBV9 and TRBJ1-1, reads DSGVTQTPKHLITATGQRVTLRCSPRSGDLSVYWYQQSLDQGLQFLIQYYNGEERAKGNILERFSAQQFPDLHSELNLSSLELGDSALYFCASSLAGNTEAFFGQGTRLTVV.

The sample holds a few counts of this clone. This chain links TRBV29-1 with TRBJ2-1; a weak D match, TRBD1 (6 bases). CDR1 and CDR2 (germline): SQVTM, ANQGSEA. The V end lost 4 bases, the J end lost 9 bases, and 10 bases lay between the germline ends. The CDR3 covers 11 residues. CDR3 protein: CSVGQVLEQFF. CDR3 DNA: TGCAGCGTTGGACAGGTTCTTGAGCAGTTCTTC.

This clone was seen just once. The DNA of the CDR3 is TGTGCCAGCAGTCTCCTAGCGGGAGGCTCCTACAATGAGCAGTTCTTC. It codes for CASSLLAGGSYNEQFF. The chain is built from TRBV27 and TRBJ2-1; TRBD2 aligns across 11 bases. V lost 5 bases to trimming and J lost 0 bases; unmatched junction nucleotides: 3. CDR3 length equals 16 residues. The germline V gene has CDR1 MNHEY and CDR2 SMNVEV (reference sequence).

This clone was counted a few times. The chain has TRBV4-1 and TRBJ2-1; 11 nucleotides line up with TRBD2. Germline V gives CDR1 MGHRA, CDR2 YSYEKL. This CDR3 has 17 residues. After removal of 1 base from V and 6 bases from J, the junction contained 8 bases not matched to a gene. As DNA, the CDR3 is TGCGCCAGCAGCCAAGTAGCGGGAGGGCCCGGTGGCAATGAGCAGTTCTTC. Protein sequence: CASSQVAGGPGGNEQFF.

This clone was seen more than once but under ten times. The V and J genes are TRBV10-3 and TRBJ2-1, with D tentatively TRBD2 (5 bases). Germline CDR1 reads ENHRY; CDR2 reads SYGVKD. The V end was cut by 8 bases, the J end by 2 bases, with 13 bases between. CDR3 length: 14 amino acids. This CDR3 reads CAIGELGAYNEQFF. In DNA form, the CDR3 reads TGTGCCATCGGGGAACTAGGAGCCTACAATGAGCAGTTCTTC.

This chain links TRBV30 with TRBJ2-7; TRBD2 might be the D (5 bases). The CDR3 runs 13 residues. In germline, CDR1 is GTSNPN, CDR2 SVGIG (reference sequence). This chain's CDR3 is CASPWTSSYEQYF. Written as DNA, the CDR3 is TGTGCGAGTCCCTGGACTTCTTCCTACGAGCAGTACTTC.

This clone has a handful of counts. V is TRBV29-1 and J is TRBJ1-2, with unresolved D. The germline V gene has CDR1 SQVTM and CDR2 ANQGSEA. Trimming removed 6 bases from V and 5 bases from J, with 22 bases in between. There are 15 residues in the CDR3. Here the CDR3 DNA reads TGCAGCGTAGGAGATCCGAGAAACGAACTTTATGGCTACACCTTC. This gives the protein CSVGDPRNELYGYTF.

This clone was observed a few times. At the DNA level, this CDR3 is encoded by other sequences in the same sample as well. The chain employs TRBV6-6 and TRBJ2-6; TRBD2 is a possible D gene (5 bases). Trimming cost V 6 bases and J 0 bases, with 6 bases left between them. This CDR3 has 14 amino acids. From germline, CDR1 is MNHNY and CDR2 SVGAGI (reference sequence). CDR3 amino acids: CASSRDSGANVLTF. The CDR3 DNA sequence: TGTGCCAGCAGCCGGGACTCTGGGGCCAACGTCCTGACTTTC.

This clone was seen a handful of times. This chain joins TRBV13 and TRBJ2-7; TRBD1 matches at 9 bases. This CDR3 region has 15 residues. Germline assignment: CDR1 PRHDT and CDR2 FYEKMQ (reference sequence). V shed 5 bases, J shed 3 bases, and the junction held 8 bases outside the gene matches. CDR3 sequence: CASSPGTGFDYEQYF. The CDR3 bases are TGTGCCAGCAGCCCGGGGACAGGGTTTGACTACGAGCAGTACTTC.

The chain couples TRBV30 to TRBJ1-2; perhaps TRBD1 as D (6 bases). The CDR3 runs 13 residues. The V gene lost 4 bases and the J gene lost 2 bases, with 11 bases spanning the gap. CDR1 and CDR2 (germline): GTSNPN, SVGIG (reference sequence). The CDR3 region is CAWNTGWNYGYTF. The CDR3, as DNA: TGTGCCTGGAATACAGGGTGGAACTATGGCTACACCTTC.